This T cell receptor (beta chain) is from a study of CD8+ T cells in alopecia areata. Study observations and caveats: In scalp, tofacitinib significantly decreased clonality and expanded CD8+ clones among the top 100.

Treatment in this sample: oral pan-JAK inhibitor, 5-10 mg twice daily. Sorting from PBMCs produced CD4+ and CD8+ T cells. This CDR3 spans 14 amino acids. Germline values: CDR1 SNHLY, CDR2 FYNNEI. Trimming took 5 bases from V and 1 from J; bases not matched to a gene: 4. Points on this clone: The antigen remains unidentified.

Extracted from the samples, RNA was reverse transcribed into cDNA to serve as the sequencing template. The data were produced by immunoSEQ multiplex PCR, yet TCRdb's version contains in-frame clones alone and is incomplete. The repertoire holds more than 150,000 clones, with 40% to 55% as singletons. The genes are TRBV2 and TRBJ2-7, with TRBD1 matching 8 bases. The receptor was derived from a human donor with alopecia areata. The sequences come from CD8+ T cells sorted from blood, collected between weeks 51 and 54, from a patient treated with tofacitinib. CDR3 sequence (DNA): TGTGCCAGCAGTATATGGACAGGGTCCTACGAGCAGTACTTC. The encoded protein is CASSIWTGSYEQYF.